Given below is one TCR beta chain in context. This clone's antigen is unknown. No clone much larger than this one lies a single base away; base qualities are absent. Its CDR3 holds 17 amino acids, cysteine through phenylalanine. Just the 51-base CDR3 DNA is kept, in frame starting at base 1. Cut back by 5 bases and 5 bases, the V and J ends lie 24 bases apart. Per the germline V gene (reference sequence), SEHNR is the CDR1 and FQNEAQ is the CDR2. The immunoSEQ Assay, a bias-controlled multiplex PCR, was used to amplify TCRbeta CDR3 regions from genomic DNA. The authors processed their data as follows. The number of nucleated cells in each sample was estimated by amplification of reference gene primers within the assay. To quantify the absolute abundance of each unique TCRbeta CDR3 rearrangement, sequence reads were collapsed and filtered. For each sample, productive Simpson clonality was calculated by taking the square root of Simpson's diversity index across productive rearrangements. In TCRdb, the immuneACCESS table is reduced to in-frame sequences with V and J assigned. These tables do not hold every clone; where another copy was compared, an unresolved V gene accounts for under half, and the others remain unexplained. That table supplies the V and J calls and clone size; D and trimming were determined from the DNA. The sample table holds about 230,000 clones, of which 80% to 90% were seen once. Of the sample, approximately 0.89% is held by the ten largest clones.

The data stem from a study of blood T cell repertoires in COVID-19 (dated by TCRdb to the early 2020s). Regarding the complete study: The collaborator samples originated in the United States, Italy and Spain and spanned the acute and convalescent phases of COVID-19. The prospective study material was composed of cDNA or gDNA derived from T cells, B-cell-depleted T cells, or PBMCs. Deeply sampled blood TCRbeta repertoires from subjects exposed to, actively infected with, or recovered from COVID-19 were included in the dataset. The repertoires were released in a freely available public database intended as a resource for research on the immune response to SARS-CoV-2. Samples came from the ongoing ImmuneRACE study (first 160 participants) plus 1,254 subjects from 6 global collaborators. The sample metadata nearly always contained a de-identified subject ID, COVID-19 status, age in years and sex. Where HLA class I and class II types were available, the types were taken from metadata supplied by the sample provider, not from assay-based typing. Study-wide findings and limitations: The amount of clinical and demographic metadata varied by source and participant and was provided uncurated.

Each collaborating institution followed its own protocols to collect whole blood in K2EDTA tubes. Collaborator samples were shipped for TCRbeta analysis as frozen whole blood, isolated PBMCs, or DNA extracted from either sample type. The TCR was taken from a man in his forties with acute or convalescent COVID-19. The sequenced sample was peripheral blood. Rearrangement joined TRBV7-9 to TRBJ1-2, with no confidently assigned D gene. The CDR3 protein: CASSGQSVQLSGYGYTF. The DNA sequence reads TGTGCCAGCAGCGGCCAGTCCGTACAACTATCCGGATATGGCTACACCTTC.